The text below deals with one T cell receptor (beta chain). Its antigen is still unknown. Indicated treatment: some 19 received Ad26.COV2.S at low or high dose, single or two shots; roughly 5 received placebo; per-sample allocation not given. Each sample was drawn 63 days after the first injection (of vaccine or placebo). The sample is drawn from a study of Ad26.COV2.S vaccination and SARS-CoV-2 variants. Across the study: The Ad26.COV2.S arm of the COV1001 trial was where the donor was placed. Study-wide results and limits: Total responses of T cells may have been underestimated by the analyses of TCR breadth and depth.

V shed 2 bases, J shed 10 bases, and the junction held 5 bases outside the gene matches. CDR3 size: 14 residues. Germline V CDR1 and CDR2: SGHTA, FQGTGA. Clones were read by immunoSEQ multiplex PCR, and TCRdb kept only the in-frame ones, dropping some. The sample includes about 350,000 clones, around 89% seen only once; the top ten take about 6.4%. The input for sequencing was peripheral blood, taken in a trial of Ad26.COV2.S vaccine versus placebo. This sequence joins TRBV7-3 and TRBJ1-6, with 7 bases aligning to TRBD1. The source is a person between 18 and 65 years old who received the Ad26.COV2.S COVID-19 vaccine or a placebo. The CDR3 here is CASSLDRARSPLHF. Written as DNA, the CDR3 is TGTGCCAGCAGCTTAGACAGGGCAAGGTCACCCCTCCACTTT. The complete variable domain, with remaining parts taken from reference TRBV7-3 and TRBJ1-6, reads GAGVSQTPSNKVTEKGKYVELRCDPISGHTALYWYRQSLGQGPEFLIYFQGTGAADDSGLPNDRFFAVRPEGSVSTLKIQRTERGDSAVYLCASSLDRARSPLHFGNGTRLTVT.